This entry concerns a single TCR beta chain. What it binds is unknown. TCRdb redid the calling of the 5' RACE reads with MiXCR, one entry per CDR3 protein. The sample comprises about 410,000 distinct CDR3 sequences, 18% of which are singletons, and about a fifth rests with the top ten. This record belongs to a study of T-cell memory formation after mild COVID-19. Study-level results: A subset of responding clones appeared in pre-infection memory, suggesting cross-reactive memory joined. Clones that got smaller from day 15 to 85 had even CD4/CD8, while clones growing later tipped toward CD4+.

The specimen sequenced was PBMCs or a T cell subset sorted from them (not recorded which). The clonotype originates from a man between 18 and 35 years old who had mild COVID-19 (a few samples of this study predate the infection). Cell type and time point are not known.

CDR3 sequence: CASREGPRYYEQYF. For the CDR3, the DNA is TGTGCCAGCAGGGAGGGCCCCCGGTACTACGAGCAGTACTTC. V and J are TRBV2 and TRBJ2-7, with D tentatively TRBD2 (6 bases). Germline lookup yields CDR1 SNHLY and CDR2 FYNNEI. The CDR3 sequence is 14 residues long. Trimming took off 6 bases at V and 3 bases at J, with 15 bases between the two ends.